This record covers a single T cell receptor beta chain. Its target is unknown. The sample is drawn from a study of post-analysis software for immune sequencing data. Study-wide findings and caveats: Roughly 5 TRBV segments (TRBV5-6, TRBV5-1 and TRBV20-1 among them) occurred more frequently in patients than in controls.

This CDR3 comprises 15 residues. The V gene's germline CDR1 is SGHVS and CDR2 FQNEAQ. V dropped 0 bases and J dropped 1 base, with 6 bases sitting between them. TCR beta cDNA libraries included unique molecular identifiers. Each CDR3 protein gets one entry after TCRdb re-called the PCR reads with MiXCR. The sample lists 350,000 to 450,000 distinct CDR3 sequences; roughly 35% were seen once. The gene calls are TRBV7-8 and TRBJ2-2; no clear D. This receptor was taken from a girl aged 5-17 years with multiple sclerosis. Material for sequencing was blood. CDR3 protein: CASSLAAVNTGELFF. The CDR3 DNA sequence: TGTGCCAGCAGCTTAGCCGCAGTGAACACCGGGGAGCTGTTTTTT.